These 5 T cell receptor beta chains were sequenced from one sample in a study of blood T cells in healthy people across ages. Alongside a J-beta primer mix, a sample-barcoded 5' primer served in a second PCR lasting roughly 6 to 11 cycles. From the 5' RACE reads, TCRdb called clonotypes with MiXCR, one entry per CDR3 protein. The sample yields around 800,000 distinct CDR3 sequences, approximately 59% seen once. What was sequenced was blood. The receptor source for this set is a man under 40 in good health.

CDR3 in DNA: TGCGCCAGCAGCGGAGGGGCTCGCTACACCTTC. It is translated as CASSGGARYTF. The V gene is TRBV5-1, the J gene TRBJ1-2; possibly TRBD1 for D (5 bases). V lost 4 bases to trimming and J lost 9 bases, with 10 bases between them. The germline V gene has CDR1 SGHRS and CDR2 YFSETQ. This CDR3 is 11 amino acids long.

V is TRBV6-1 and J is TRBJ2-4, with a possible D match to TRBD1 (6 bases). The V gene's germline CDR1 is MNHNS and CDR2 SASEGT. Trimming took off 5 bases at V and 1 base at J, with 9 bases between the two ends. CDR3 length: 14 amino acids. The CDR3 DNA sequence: TGTGCCAGCAGTCAGGGGTGGGCCAAAAACATTCAGTACTTC. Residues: CASSQGWAKNIQYF.

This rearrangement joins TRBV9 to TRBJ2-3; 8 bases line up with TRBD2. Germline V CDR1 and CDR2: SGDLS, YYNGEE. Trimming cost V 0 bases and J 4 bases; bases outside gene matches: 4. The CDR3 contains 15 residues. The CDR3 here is CASSVVPAGADTQYF. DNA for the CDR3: TGTGCCAGCAGCGTAGTTCCAGCGGGGGCAGATACGCAGTATTTT. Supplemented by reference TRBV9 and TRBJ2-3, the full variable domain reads DSGVTQTPKHLITATGQRVTLRCSPRSGDLSVYWYQQSLDQGLQFLIQYYNGEERAKGNILERFSAQQFPDLHSELNLSSLELGDSALYFCASSVVPAGADTQYFGPGTRLTVL.

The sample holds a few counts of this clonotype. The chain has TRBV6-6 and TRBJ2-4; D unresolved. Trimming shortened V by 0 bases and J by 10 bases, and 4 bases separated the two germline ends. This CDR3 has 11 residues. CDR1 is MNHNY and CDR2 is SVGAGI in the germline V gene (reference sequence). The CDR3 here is CASSYSQIQYF. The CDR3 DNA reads TGTGCCAGCAGTTACTCGCAGATTCAGTACTTC.

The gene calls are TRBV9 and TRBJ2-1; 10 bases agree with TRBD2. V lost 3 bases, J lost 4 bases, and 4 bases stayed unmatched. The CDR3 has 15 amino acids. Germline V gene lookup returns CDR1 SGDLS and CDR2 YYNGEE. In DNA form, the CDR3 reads TGTGCCAGCAGCGGGATTAGCGGGGGGTACAATGAGCAGTTCTTC. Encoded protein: CASSGISGGYNEQFF. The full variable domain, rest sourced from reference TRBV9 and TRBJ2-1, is DSGVTQTPKHLITATGQRVTLRCSPRSGDLSVYWYQQSLDQGLQFLIQYYNGEERAKGNILERFSAQQFPDLHSELNLSSLELGDSALYFCASSGISGGYNEQFFGPGTRLTVL.